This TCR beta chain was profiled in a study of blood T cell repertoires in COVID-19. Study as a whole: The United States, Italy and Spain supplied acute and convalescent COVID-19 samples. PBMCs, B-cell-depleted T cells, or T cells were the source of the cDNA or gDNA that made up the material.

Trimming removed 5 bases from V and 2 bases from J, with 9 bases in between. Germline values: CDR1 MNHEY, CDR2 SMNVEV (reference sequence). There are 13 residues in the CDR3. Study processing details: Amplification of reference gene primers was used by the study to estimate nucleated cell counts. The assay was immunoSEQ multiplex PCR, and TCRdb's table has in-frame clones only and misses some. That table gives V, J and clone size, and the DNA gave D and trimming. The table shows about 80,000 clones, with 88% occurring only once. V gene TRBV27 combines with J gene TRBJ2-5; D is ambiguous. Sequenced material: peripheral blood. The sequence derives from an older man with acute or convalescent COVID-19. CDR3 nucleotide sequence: TGTGCCAGCAGTCTGAGGAAACAAGAGACCCAGTACTTC. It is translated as CASSLRKQETQYF.